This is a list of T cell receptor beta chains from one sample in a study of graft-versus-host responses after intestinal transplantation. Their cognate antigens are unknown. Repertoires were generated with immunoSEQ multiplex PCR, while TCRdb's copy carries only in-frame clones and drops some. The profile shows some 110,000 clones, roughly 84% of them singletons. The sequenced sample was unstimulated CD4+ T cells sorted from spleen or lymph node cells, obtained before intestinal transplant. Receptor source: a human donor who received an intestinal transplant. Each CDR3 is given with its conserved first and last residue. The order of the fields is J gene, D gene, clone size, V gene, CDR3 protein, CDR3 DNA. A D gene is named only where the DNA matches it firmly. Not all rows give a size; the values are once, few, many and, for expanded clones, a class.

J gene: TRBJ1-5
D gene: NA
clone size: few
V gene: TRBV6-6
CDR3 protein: CASSWGGDQPQHF
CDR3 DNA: TGTGCCAGCAGTTGGGGCGGAGATCAGCCCCAGCATTTT

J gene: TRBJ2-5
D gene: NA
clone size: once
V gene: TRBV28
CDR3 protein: CASMGETQYF
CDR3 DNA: TGTGCCAGCATGGGGGAGACCCAGTACTTC

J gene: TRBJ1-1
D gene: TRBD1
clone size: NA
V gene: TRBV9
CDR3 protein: CASSVEGTGVTEAFF
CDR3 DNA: TGTGCCAGCAGCGTAGAAGGTACAGGGGTTACTGAAGCTTTCTTT

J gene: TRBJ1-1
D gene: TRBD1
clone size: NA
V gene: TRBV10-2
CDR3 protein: CASSQNREGATEAFF
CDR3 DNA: TGCGCCAGCAGTCAGAACAGGGAGGGGGCCACTGAAGCTTTCTTT

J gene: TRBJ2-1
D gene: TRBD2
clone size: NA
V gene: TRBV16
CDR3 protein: CASTLSGSSYNEQFF
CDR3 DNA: TGTGCCAGCACCCTGAGCGGGAGCTCCTACAATGAGCAGTTCTTC

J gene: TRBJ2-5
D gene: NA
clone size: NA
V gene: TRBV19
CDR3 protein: CASSIDRTVETQYF
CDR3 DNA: TGTGCCAGTAGTATAGATCGGACCGTAGAGACCCAGTACTTC

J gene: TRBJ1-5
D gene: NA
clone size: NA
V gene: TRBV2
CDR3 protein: CASRVESNQPQHF
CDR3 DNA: TGTGCCAGCCGGGTTGAGAGCAATCAGCCCCAGCATTTT

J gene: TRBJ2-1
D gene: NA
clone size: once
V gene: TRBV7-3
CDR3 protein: CASSLNSRASYNEQFF
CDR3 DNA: TGTGCCAGCAGCTTAAACAGTCGGGCCTCCTACAATGAGCAGTTCTTC

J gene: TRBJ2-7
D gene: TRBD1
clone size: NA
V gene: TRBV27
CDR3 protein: CASRDRGLGEQYF
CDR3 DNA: TGTGCCAGCAGAGACAGGGGGCTAGGGGAGCAGTACTTC

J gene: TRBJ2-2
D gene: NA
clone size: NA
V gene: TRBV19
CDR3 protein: CASSIVSGRGTGELFF
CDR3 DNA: TGTGCCAGTAGTATAGTGTCGGGCCGGGGCACCGGGGAGCTGTTTTTT

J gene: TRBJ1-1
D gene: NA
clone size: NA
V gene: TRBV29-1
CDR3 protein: CSVSGQGNTEAFF
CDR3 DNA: TGCAGCGTATCCGGCCAGGGGAACACTGAAGCTTTCTTT

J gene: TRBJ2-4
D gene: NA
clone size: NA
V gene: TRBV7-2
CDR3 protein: CASSLVGGNAKNIQYF
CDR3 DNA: TGTGCCAGCAGCTTAGTAGGGGGGAACGCCAAAAACATTCAGTACTTC

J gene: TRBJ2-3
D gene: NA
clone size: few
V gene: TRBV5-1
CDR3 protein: CASSLAIGPDTQYF
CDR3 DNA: TGCGCCAGCAGCTTGGCCATAGGACCAGATACGCAGTATTTT

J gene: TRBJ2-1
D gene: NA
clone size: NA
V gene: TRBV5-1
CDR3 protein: CASSLVGRSPGEQFF
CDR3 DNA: TGCGCCAGCAGCTTGGTAGGACGGAGTCCAGGTGAGCAGTTCTTC

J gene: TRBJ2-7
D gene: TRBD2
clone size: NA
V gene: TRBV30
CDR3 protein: CAVYPGLHSYEQYF
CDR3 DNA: TGTGCCGTATACCCGGGACTACACTCCTACGAGCAGTACTTC

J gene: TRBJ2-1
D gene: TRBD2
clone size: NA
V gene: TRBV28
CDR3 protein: CASSSAGLAGGISYNEQFF
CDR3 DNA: TGTGCCAGCAGTTCGGCTGGACTAGCGGGAGGGATATCCTACAATGAGCAGTTCTTC

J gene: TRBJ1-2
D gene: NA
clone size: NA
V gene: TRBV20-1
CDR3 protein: CSAPRDYGYTF
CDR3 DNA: TGCAGTGCGCCCCGGGATTATGGCTACACCTTC

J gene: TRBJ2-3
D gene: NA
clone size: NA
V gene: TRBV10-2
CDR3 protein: CASSRQPRDTQYF
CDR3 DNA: TGCGCCAGCAGCCGACAGCCGAGAGATACGCAGTATTTT

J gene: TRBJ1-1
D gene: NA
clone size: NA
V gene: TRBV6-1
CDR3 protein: CASRSTGSTEAFF
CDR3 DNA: TGTGCCAGCAGAAGTACAGGGAGCACTGAAGCTTTCTTT

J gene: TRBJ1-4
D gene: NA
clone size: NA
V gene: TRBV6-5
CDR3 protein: CASSYTPTQSLEKLFF
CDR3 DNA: TGTGCCAGCAGTTACACACCGACCCAGAGCCTTGAAAAACTGTTTTTT

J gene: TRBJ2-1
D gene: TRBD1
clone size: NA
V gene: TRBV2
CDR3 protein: CASSGRTGDNEQFF
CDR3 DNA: TGTGCCAGCAGTGGGAGGACAGGCGACAATGAGCAGTTCTTC

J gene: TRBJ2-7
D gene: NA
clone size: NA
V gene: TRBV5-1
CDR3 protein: CASSGYEQYF
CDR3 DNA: TGCGCCAGCAGCGGCTACGAGCAGTACTTC

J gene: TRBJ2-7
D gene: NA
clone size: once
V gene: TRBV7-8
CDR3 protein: CASSLAGEYEQYF
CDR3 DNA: TGTGCCAGCAGCTTAGCGGGAGAATACGAGCAGTACTTC

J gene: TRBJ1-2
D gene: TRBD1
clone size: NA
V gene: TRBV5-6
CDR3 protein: CASSWGTGEGYTF
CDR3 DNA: TGTGCCAGCAGCTGGGGGACAGGGGAAGGCTACACCTTC

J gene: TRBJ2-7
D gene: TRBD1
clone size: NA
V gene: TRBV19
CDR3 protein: CASSPRDRVYEQYF
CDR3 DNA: TGTGCCAGTAGCCCTCGGGACAGGGTCTACGAGCAGTACTTC

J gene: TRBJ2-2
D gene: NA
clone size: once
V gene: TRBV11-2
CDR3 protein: CASSSNQGRGELFF
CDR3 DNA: TGTGCCAGCAGCTCGAACCAGGGCCGAGGGGAGCTGTTTTTT

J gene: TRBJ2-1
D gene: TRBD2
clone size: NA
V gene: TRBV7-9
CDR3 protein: CASSPRLAGVNEQFF
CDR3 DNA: TGTGCCAGCAGCCCACGACTAGCGGGGGTGAATGAGCAGTTCTTC

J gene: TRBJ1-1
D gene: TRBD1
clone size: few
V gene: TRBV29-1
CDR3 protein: CSVYSTGERNTEAFF
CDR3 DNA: TGCAGCGTTTATAGTACAGGGGAACGGAACACTGAAGCTTTCTTT

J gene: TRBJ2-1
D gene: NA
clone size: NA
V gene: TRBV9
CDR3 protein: CASSVVSPSRVGEQFF
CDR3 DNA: TGTGCCAGCAGCGTAGTTTCACCGAGCAGGGTCGGTGAGCAGTTCTTC

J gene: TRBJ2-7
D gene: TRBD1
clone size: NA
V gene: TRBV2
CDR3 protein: CASRGTGGDEQYF
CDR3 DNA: TGTGCCAGCAGGGGGACAGGGGGGGACGAGCAGTACTTC

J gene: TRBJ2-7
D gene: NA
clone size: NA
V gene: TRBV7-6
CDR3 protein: CASSLLPDTYEQYF
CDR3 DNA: TGTGCCAGCAGCTTACTTCCGGACACATACGAGCAGTACTTC

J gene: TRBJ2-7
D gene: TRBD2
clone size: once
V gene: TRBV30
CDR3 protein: CACQTSGTLYEQYF
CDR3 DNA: TGTGCCTGCCAGACTAGCGGGACCCTCTACGAGCAGTACTTC

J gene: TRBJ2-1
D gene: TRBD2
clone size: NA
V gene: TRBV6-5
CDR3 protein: CASGALATNEQFF
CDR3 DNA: TGTGCCAGCGGGGCACTAGCGACCAATGAGCAGTTCTTC

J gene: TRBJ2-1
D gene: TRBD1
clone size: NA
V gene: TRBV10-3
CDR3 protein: CAISELPGQGADEQFF
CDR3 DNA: TGTGCCATCAGTGAGCTACCGGGACAGGGGGCCGATGAGCAGTTCTTC

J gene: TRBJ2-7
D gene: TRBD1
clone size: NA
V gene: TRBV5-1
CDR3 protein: CASSSDRSSYEQYF
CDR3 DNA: TGCGCCAGCAGCTCGGACAGGAGCTCCTACGAGCAGTACTTC

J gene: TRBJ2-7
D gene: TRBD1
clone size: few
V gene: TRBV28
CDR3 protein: CASREPRTGGYEQYF
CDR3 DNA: TGTGCCAGCAGGGAACCCCGGACAGGGGGATACGAGCAGTACTTC

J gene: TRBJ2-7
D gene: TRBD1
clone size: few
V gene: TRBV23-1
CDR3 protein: CASNPDRGFYEQYF
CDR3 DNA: TGCGCCAGCAACCCGGACAGGGGGTTTTACGAGCAGTACTTC

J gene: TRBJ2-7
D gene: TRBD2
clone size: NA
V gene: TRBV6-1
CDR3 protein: CASTPRLAGVYEQYF
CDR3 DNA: TGTGCCAGCACCCCCCGACTAGCGGGAGTCTACGAGCAGTACTTC

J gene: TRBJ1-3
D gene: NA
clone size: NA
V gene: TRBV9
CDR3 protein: CASSEGQTSGNTIYF
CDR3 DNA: TGTGCCAGCAGCGAAGGACAGACCTCTGGAAACACCATATATTTT

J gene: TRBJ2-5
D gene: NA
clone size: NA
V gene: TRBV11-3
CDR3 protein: CASSLGVEDRETQYF
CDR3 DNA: TGTGCCAGCAGCTTAGGCGTCGAAGATCGAGAGACCCAGTACTTC

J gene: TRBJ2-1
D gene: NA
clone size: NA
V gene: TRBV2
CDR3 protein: CASSAGLVTSYNEQFF
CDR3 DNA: TGTGCCAGCAGTGCGGGCTTAGTGACATCCTACAATGAGCAGTTCTTC

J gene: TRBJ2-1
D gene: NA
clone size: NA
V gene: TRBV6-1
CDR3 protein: CASSLAGPFGNEQFF
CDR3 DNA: TGTGCCAGCAGTCTTGCCGGGCCCTTCGGGAATGAGCAGTTCTTC

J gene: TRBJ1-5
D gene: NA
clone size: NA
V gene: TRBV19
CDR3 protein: CASSVAGGEQHF
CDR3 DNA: TGTGCCAGTAGTGTGGCCGGGGGAGAACAGCATTTT

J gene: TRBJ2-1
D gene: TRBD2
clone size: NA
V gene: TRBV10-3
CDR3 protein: CAISESTSGASYNEQFF
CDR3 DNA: TGTGCCATCAGTGAGTCTACTAGCGGGGCCTCCTACAATGAGCAGTTCTTC

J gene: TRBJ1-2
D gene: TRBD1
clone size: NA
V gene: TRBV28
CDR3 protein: CATGTGGGYGYTF
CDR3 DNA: TGTGCCACGGGGACAGGGGGCGGGTATGGCTACACCTTC

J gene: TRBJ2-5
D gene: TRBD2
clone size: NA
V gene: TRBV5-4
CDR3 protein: CASSPPSGPETQYF
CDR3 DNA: TGTGCCAGCAGCCCCCCTAGCGGGCCAGAGACCCAGTACTTC

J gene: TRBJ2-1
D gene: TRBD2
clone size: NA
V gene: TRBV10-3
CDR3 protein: CAIRGSGGRGFYNEQFF
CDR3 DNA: TGTGCCATCAGGGGTAGCGGGGGCCGGGGCTTCTACAATGAGCAGTTCTTC

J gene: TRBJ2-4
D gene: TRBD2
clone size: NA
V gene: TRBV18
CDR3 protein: CASSPRGDIQYF
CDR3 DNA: TGTGCCAGCTCCCCGCGGGGGGACATTCAGTACTTC

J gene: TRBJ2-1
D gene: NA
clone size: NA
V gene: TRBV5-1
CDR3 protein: CASMTDSYNEQFF
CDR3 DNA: TGCGCCAGCATGACAGACTCCTACAATGAGCAGTTCTTC

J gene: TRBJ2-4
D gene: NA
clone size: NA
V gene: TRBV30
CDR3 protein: CAWSGRPPTNIQYF
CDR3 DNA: TGTGCCTGGAGTGGGAGACCTCCAACAAACATTCAGTACTTC

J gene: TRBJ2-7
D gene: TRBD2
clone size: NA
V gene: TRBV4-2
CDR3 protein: CASSQATGLAGGGSYEQYF
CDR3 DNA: TGTGCCAGCAGCCAAGCTACGGGACTAGCGGGAGGCGGCTCCTACGAGCAGTACTTC

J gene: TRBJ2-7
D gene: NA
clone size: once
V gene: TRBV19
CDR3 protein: CASSAGQTYSYEQYF
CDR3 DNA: TGTGCCAGTAGTGCGGGACAGACCTACTCCTACGAGCAGTACTTC